There are a few counts of the clone carrying this T cell receptor (beta chain). The antigen is undetermined. Germline CDR1 and CDR2: SGDLS and YYNGEE. The CDR3 covers 18 residues. V lost 4 bases and J lost 1; bases outside the gene matches: 16. These data originate in a study of Graves' ophthalmopathy and Graves' hyperthyroidism. The study's findings and limits: The 13-signature model separated ophthalmopathy from stable hyperthyroidism at 85% to 90% sensitivity and nearly 82% specificity.

Amplification of the TCR beta CDR3 regions used RNA transcripts (as template). Investigators did first-round RT-PCR with HTBI primers, then second-round multiplex PCR. TCRdb reanalysed the multiplex PCR reads using MiXCR and keeps one entry per CDR3 protein. Seen here are around 1,200,000 distinct CDR3 sequences, about 38% observed once, and the top ten hold 11%. Only newly diagnosed hyperthyroidism patients aged 18 to 65, with under 2 months' duration, were enrolled. Uncontrolled infections, pregnancy, lactation or other autoimmune diseases led to patient exclusion. It was on clinical symptoms, serum thyroxine, TRAb, thyroid ultrasound and orbital computed tomography that diagnosis relied.

The chain recombines TRBV9 with TRBJ1-1, with TRBD1 matching 7 bases. Specimen: peripheral blood or thyroid tissue (not recorded which). The TCR sequence derives from an adult man with Graves' hyperthyroidism. The CDR3 DNA sequence: TGTGCCAGCAGCCCACGTGCTCGGGGGACAGACAAGAACACTGAAGCTTTCTTT. This encodes CASSPRARGTDKNTEAFF.